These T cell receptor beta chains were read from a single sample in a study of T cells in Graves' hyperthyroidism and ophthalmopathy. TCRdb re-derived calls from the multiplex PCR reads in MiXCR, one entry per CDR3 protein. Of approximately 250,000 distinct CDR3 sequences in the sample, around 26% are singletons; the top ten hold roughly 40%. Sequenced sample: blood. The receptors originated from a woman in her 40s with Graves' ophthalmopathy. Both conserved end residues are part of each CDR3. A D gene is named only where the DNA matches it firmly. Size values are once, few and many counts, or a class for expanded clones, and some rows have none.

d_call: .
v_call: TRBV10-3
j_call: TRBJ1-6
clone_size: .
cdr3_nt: TGTGCCTCAAAGACAGAAGGCTCCTATAATTCACCCCTCCACTTT
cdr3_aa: CASKTEGSYNSPLHF

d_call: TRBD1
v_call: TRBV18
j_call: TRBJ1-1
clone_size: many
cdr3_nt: TGTGCCAGCTCACCGCCGGGACAGCCAATGAACACTGAAGCTTTCTTT
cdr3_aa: CASSPPGQPMNTEAFF

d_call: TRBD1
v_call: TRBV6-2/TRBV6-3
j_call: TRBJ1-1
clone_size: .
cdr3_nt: TGTGCCAGCAGTTACCCTCCGGACAGGGATTGGACTGAAGCTTTCTTT
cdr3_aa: CASSYPPDRDWTEAFF

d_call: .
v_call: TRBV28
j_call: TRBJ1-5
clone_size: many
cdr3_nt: TGTGCCATCCGGGGAGGGGGGCATCTTCAGCCCCAGCATTTT
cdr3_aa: CAIRGGGHLQPQHF

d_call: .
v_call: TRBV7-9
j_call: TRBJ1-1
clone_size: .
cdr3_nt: TGTGCCAGCAGCACACCACGGAACACTGAAGCTTTCTTT
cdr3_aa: CASSTPRNTEAFF

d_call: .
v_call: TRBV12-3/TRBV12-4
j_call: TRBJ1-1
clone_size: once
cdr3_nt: TGTGCCAGCAGTTCCCGAGAATCTTTGGGCACTGAAGCTTTCTTT
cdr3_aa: CASSSRESLGTEAFF

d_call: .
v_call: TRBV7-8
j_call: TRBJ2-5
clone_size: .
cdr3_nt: TGTGCCAGCAGCAGAGGACGGGTGTACCAAGAGACCCAGTACTTC
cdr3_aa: CASSRGRVYQETQYF

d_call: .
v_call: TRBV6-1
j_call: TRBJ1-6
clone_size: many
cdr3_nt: TGTGCCAGCAGGGAGGGGAAGGATTCACCCCTCCACTTT
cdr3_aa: CASREGKDSPLHF

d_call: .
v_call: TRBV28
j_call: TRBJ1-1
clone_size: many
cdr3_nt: TGTGCCAGCAGTTTTGAGGACTACGGTGAAGCTTTCTTT
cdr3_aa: CASSFEDYGEAFF

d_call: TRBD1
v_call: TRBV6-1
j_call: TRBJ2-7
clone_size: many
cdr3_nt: TGTGCCAGCAGTGAATTTCGGGACAGAGCATACGAGCAGTACTTC
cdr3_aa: CASSEFRDRAYEQYF

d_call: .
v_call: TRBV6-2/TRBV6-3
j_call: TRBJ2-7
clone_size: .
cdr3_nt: TGTGCCATCCAGGGGACGGACTCCTACGAGCAGTACTTC
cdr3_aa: CAIQGTDSYEQYF

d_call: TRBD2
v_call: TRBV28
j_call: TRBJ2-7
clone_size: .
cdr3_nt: TGTGCCAGCAGTTTAGTGCTAGCGGGAGGGCCAATCTACGAGCAGTACTTC
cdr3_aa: CASSLVLAGGPIYEQYF

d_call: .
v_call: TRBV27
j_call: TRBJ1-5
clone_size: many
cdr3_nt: TGTGCCAGCAGTCCTTTGGGGCAGGGCTCTCAGCCCCAGCATTTT
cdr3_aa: CASSPLGQGSQPQHF

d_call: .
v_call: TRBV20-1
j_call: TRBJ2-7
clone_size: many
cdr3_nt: TGCAGTGCTACCCAGGGGTACGAGCAGTACTTC
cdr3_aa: CSATQGYEQYF

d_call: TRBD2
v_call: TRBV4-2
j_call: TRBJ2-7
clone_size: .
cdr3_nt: TGTGCCAGCAGCCCCCCCTTAGCGGGGGCCCGCTCCTACGAGCAGTACTTC
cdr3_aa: CASSPPLAGARSYEQYF

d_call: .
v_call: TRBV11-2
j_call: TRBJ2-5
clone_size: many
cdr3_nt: TGTGCCAGCAGCCTGACCCTAGGCTTAGAGACCCAGTACTTC
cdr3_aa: CASSLTLGLETQYF

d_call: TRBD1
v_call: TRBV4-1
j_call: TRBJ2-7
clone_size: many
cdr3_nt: TGCGCCAGCAGCCAAGAGGTAAGGACAGGAGACTACGAGCAGTACTTC
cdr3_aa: CASSQEVRTGDYEQYF

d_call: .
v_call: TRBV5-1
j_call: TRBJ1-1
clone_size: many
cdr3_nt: TGCGCCAGCAGCTTGGAGGGCAGGGAAGCTTTCTTT
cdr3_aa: CASSLEGREAFF

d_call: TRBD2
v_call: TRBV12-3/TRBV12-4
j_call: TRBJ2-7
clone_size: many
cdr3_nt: TGTGCCAGCTCGGGACTAGCCTACGAGCAGTACTTC
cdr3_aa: CASSGLAYEQYF

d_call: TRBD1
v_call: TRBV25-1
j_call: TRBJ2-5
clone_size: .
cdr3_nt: TGTGCCAGCACTCCCGGACAGGGCCACTCAGAGACCCAGTACTTC
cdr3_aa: CASTPGQGHSETQYF

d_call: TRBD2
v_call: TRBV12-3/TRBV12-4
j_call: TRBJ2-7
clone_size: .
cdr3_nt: TGTGCCACGAAACTAGCGGGAAACTACGAGCAGTACTTC
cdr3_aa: CATKLAGNYEQYF

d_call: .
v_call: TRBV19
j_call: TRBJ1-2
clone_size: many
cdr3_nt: TGTGCCAGTAGTTTGGCAGTCTCACCTGGCTACACCTTC
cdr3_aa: CASSLAVSPGYTF

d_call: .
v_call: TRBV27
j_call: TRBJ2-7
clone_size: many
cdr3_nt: TGTGCCAGCAGTTTATCCCTCGACTCGGGGCAGTACTTC
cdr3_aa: CASSLSLDSGQYF

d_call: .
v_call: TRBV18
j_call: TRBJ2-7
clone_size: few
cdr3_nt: TGTGCCAGCTCACCACCACCAGGGGTATTTTACGAGCAGTACTTC
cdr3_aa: CASSPPPGVFYEQYF

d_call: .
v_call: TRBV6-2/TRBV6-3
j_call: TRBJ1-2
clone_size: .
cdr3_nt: TGTGCCAGCAGTTACGCGGGGTCTGACTATGGCTACACCTTC
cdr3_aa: CASSYAGSDYGYTF

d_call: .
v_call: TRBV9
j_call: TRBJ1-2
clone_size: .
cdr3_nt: TGTGCCAGCTGGGGGGACGGGATTGGCTACACCTTC
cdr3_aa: CASWGDGIGYTF

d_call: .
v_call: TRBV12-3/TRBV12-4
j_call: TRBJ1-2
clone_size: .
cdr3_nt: TGTGCCAGCAGTTTTGGGGGGAAAAACTATGGCTACACCTTC
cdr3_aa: CASSFGGKNYGYTF

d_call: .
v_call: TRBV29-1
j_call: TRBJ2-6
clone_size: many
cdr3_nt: TGCAGCGTTTGGGTTGCTGGGGCCAACGTCCTGACTTTC
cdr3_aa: CSVWVAGANVLTF